The 24 T cell receptor beta chains below all came from one sample that was sequenced in a study of PD-1 blockade in classical Hodgkin lymphoma. The time point was: cycle 4 day 1 (C4D1), after less than 7 weeks of nivolumab. All the patients suffered relapse after autologous stem cell transplantation, and brentuximab vedotin exposure differed. Only in-frame clones appear in the TCRdb table, and some are missing; sequencing was by immunoSEQ multiplex PCR. The sample contains under 60,000 clones, approximately 89% of which appear only once. The specimen comprised peripheral blood mononuclear cells (PBMCs), sampled before the fourth cycle of nivolumab. The receptors here all came from a human donor with classical Hodgkin lymphoma.

The chain links TRBV19 to TRBJ1-5; 7 bases agree with TRBD1. V gave up 4 bases and J gave up 4 bases; unmatched junction bases: 10. From germline, CDR1 is LNHDA and CDR2 SQIVND (reference sequence). The CDR3 covers 16 residues. This CDR3 reads CASSTPGTVFNQPQHF. CDR3 bases: TGTGCCAGTAGTACGCCCGGGACAGTTTTTAATCAGCCCCAGCATTTT.

This chain connects TRBV19 to TRBJ2-2, with TRBD1 matching over 10 bases. The V segment lost 4 bases and the J segment 6 bases; nucleotides outside the gene matches: 5. The CDR3 loop spans 15 amino acids. Germline V CDR1 and CDR2: LNHDA, SQIVND (reference sequence). This chain's CDR3 is CASSTTGGKPGELFF. As DNA, the CDR3 is TGTGCCAGTAGTACGACAGGGGGCAAGCCCGGGGAGCTGTTTTTT.

This clone was seen more than once but under ten times. The CDR3 here is CASKLWGPDQPQHF. CDR3 DNA: TGTGCCAGCAAGTTATGGGGTCCGGACCAGCCCCAGCATTTT. The chain has TRBV25-1 and TRBJ1-5; D not certain. The CDR3 contains 14 residues. Trimming took off 7 bases at V and 7 bases at J, with 17 bases between the two ends. CDR1 MGHDK and CDR2 SYGVNS come from the germline V gene.

V and J are TRBV5-1 and TRBJ2-5; D may match TRBD1 or TRBD2 (6 bases each). V dropped 4 bases and J dropped 5 bases, with 21 bases sitting between them. The germline gives CDR1 SGHRS, CDR2 YFSETQ. The CDR3 length is 16 residues. CDR3 in DNA: TGCGCCAGCAGCGCAAGACAGGAGGGGCCTCAGGAGACCCAGTACTTC. Residues: CASSARQEGPQETQYF.

The chain is built from TRBV4-3 and TRBJ2-1; 7 bases agree with TRBD1. This CDR3 has 17 residues. Germline lookup yields CDR1 LGHNA and CDR2 YSLEER. J gave up 4 bases and V 2 bases, and 11 bases lay outside the gene matches. The CDR3 nucleotides read TGCGCCAGCAGCCAATATCCTCCCGGGACAGCTTACAATGAGCAGTTCTTC. Residues: CASSQYPPGTAYNEQFF.

This chain connects TRBV9 to TRBJ2-1; no reliable D call. In germline, CDR1 is SGDLS, CDR2 YYNGEE. The CDR3 has 15 amino acids. V lost 0 bases and J lost 7, with 14 bases in between. CDR3 DNA: TGTGCCAGCAGCGTAGCAGGTGTCCTAGGGAATGAGCAGTTCTTC. The encoded protein is CASSVAGVLGNEQFF.

This rearrangement joins TRBV2 to TRBJ1-2; a weak D match, TRBD1 (5 bases). There are 14 residues in the CDR3. CDR1 and CDR2 (germline): SNHLY, FYNNEI. Trimming shortened V by 5 bases and J by 1 base, and 11 bases separated the two germline ends. The DNA of the CDR3 is TGTGCCAGCAGTCTAGACAGTTTTAACTATGGCTACACCTTC. Translated: CASSLDSFNYGYTF. Variable domain in full (rest from reference TRBV2 and TRBJ1-2): EPEVTQTPSHQVTQMGQEVILRCVPISNHLYFYWYRQILGQKVEFLVSFYNNEISEKSEIFDDQFSVERPDGSNFTLKIRSTKLEDSAMYFCASSLDSFNYGYTFGSGTRLTVV.

The rearrangement joins TRBV28 to TRBJ2-3; D is possibly TRBD1 (6 bases). Germline V lookup: CDR1 MDHEN, CDR2 SYDVKM. The CDR3 has 14 residues. Trimming removed 5 bases at V and 2 bases at J, with 11 bases between. The CDR3 region has the DNA TGTGCCAGCAGTGAAGGGACAATCACAGATACGCAGTATTTT. As protein: CASSEGTITDTQYF.

This clone was found once. V gene TRBV5-4 combines with J gene TRBJ2-5; D is unresolved. The germline CDR1 and CDR2 sequences are SGHNT and YYREEE (reference sequence). V lost 3 bases, J lost 5 bases, and 14 bases lay in between. This CDR3 region has 14 residues. CDR3 nucleotides: TGTGCCAGCAGCTCGGCCGTCTCCGGGGAGACCCAGTACTTC. It encodes CASSSAVSGETQYF.

The chain carries TRBV5-1 and TRBJ2-3; no clear D gene. Germline V CDR1 and CDR2: SGHRS, YFSETQ. The CDR3 spans 15 residues. Trimming shortened V by 1 base and J by 1 base, and 10 bases separated the two germline ends. The CDR3 DNA is TGCGCCAGCAGCTTGCTTGGCGGAGGCACAGATACGCAGTATTTT. Its protein is CASSLLGGGTDTQYF.

CDR3 sequence (DNA): TGTGCCAGCGCCTTTTTGGTGGGAAGTAGAACAGATACGCAGTATTTT. Its protein product is CASAFLVGSRTDTQYF. This sequence joins TRBV27 and TRBJ2-3; no definite D call. This CDR3 has 16 residues. Germline CDR1 and CDR2: MNHEY and SMNVEV (reference sequence). V was pared by 8 bases and J by 3 bases, with 21 bases between.

The CDR3 sequence is CASSERDGFDEQYF. In DNA form, the CDR3 reads TGTGCCAGCAGCGAAAGGGACGGTTTCGACGAGCAGTACTTC. V usage is TRBV2 and J usage is TRBJ2-7; TRBD1 or TRBD2 may be the D gene (5 bases each). The CDR3 is 14 residues long. Between the trimmed V and J ends, which lost 6 bases and 5 bases, there was a span of 17 bases. CDR1 is SNHLY, CDR2 FYNNEI, per germline.

The J gene is TRBJ1-1, the V gene TRBV5-1, with unresolved D. This CDR3 comprises 14 residues. CDR1 and CDR2 from the germline V gene are SGHRS and YFSETQ. V was cut by 2 bases and J by 1 base, with 9 bases left in between. The chain's CDR3 is CASSLSSANTEAFF. CDR3 nucleotides: TGCGCCAGCAGCTTATCCTCTGCGAACACTGAAGCTTTCTTT. Full variable domain (remainder filled in from reference TRBV5-1 and TRBJ1-1): KAGVTQTPRYLIKTRGQQVTLSCSPISGHRSVSWYQQTPGQGLQFLFEYFSETQRNKGNFPGRFSGRQFSNSRSEMNVSTLELGDSALYLCASSLSSANTEAFFGQGTRLTVV.

This rearrangement joins TRBV5-1 to TRBJ2-3; D gene ambiguous. This CDR3 region has 14 residues. Deletions cut 5 bases from V and 0 bases from J, with 10 bases between. The germline CDR1 and CDR2 sequences are SGHRS and YFSETQ. The CDR3 region has the DNA TGCGCCAGCAGGAGTACCATTAGCACAGATACGCAGTATTTT. It codes for CASRSTISTDTQYF.

The rearrangement joins TRBV2 to TRBJ2-4; 7 nucleotides align to TRBD1. With 8 bases clipped from V and 3 bases from J, the junction kept 13 bases outside the gene matches. CDR1 and CDR2 from the germline V gene are SNHLY and FYNNEI. The CDR3 has 16 residues. CDR3 coding DNA: TGTGCCAGCTGCGACCGACAGGGTCGAGTCAAAAACATTCAGTACTTC. This encodes CASCDRQGRVKNIQYF.

The chain combines TRBV7-2 with TRBJ2-7, with D possibly being TRBD2 (5 bases). CDR3 length equals 13 residues. Germline values: CDR1 SGHTA, CDR2 FQGNSA. V was clipped by 1 base and J by 8 bases, with 12 bases between them. The CDR3 loop reads CASSLGLLAQQYF. CDR3 bases: TGTGCCAGCAGCTTAGGACTACTTGCACAGCAGTACTTC.

As DNA, the CDR3 is TGTGCCAGTAGTCAGGGGGCGAACACTGAAGCTTTCTTT. It is translated as CASSQGANTEAFF. The chain is built from TRBV27 and TRBJ1-1; 8 bases map to TRBD1. The CDR3 loop spans 13 amino acids. The ends lost 9 bases at V and 1 base at J; junction bases unmatched: 4. The V gene's germline CDR1 is MNHEY and CDR2 SMNVEV (reference sequence).

The DNA of the CDR3 is TGCGCCAGCAGGGAGAATCCCGGGACAGCCTACGAGCAGTACTTC. Translation: CASRENPGTAYEQYF. V usage is TRBV10-1 and J usage is TRBJ2-7; 7 bases map to TRBD1. Looked up from germline, CDR1 is WNHNN and CDR2 is SYGVQD (reference sequence). V gave up 6 bases and J gave up 2 bases; unmatched junction bases: 10. There are 15 residues in the CDR3.

The chain couples TRBV5-1 to TRBJ2-3; 9 nucleotides match TRBD2. This CDR3 has 17 residues. V lost 0 bases, J lost 2 bases, and 7 bases stayed unmatched. The germline V gene has CDR1 SGHRS and CDR2 YFSETQ. The CDR3 nucleotides read TGCGCCAGCAGCTTGGAGGGTAGCGGGAGCCCCACAGATACGCAGTATTTT. Encoded protein: CASSLEGSGSPTDTQYF.

In DNA, the CDR3 is TGTGCCAGCAGTTTAATGATAGCGAACACTGAAGCTTTCTTT. Translated, it gives CASSLMIANTEAFF. The gene calls are TRBV28 and TRBJ1-1, with D unclear. Germline V lookup: CDR1 MDHEN, CDR2 SYDVKM. V gave up 2 bases and J gave up 1 base, with 8 bases separating them. The CDR3 is made up of 14 amino acids. The variable domain in full, completed from reference TRBV28 and TRBJ1-1, reads DVKVTQSSRYLVKRTGEKVFLECVQDMDHENMFWYRQDPGLGLRLIYFSYDVKMKEKGDIPEGYSVSREKKERFSLILESASTNQTSMYLCASSLMIANTEAFFGQGTRLTVV.

Points on this clone: Other DNA sequences in the same sample also yield this CDR3. The chain is built from TRBV7-2 and TRBJ2-7; D might be TRBD1 (6 bases). The V and J ends lost 3 bases and 1 base respectively, with 16 bases between them. Germline CDR1 reads SGHTA; CDR2 reads FQGNSA. The CDR3 spans 16 residues. The CDR3 nucleotides are TGTGCCAGCAGCTTCGATTCAGGGGTTCCTTCCTACGAGCAGTACTTC. This sequence encodes CASSFDSGVPSYEQYF. The full variable domain, with the rest looked up from reference TRBV7-2 and TRBJ2-7, is GAGVSQSPSNKVTEKGKDVELRCDPISGHTALYWYRQSLGQGLEFLIYFQGNSAPDKSGLPSDRFSAERTGGSVSTLTIQRTQQEDSAVYLCASSFDSGVPSYEQYFGPGTRLTVT.

The V and J genes are TRBV6-5 and TRBJ2-7, with D unclear. V shed 10 bases and J shed 5 bases, with 15 bases lying between them. The CDR3 has 12 residues. Germline CDR1 and CDR2: MNHEY and SVGAGI. The chain's CDR3 is CATTESVHEQYF. DNA for the CDR3: TGTGCCACAACGGAGTCTGTGCACGAGCAGTACTTC.

This chain uses TRBV10-2 with TRBJ2-1, with D perhaps TRBD2 (7 bases). V was cut by 0 bases and J by 11 bases, with 17 bases left in between. The CDR3 runs to 15 residues. Germline V gives CDR1 WSHSY, CDR2 SAAADI. In nucleotides, the CDR3 is TGCGCCAGCAGTGAGTCTGGGGGGGCCGTTTTGAAGCAGTTCTTC. Translated, it gives CASSESGGAVLKQFF.

A single count supports this clone. The chain links TRBV19 to TRBJ2-2; D uncertain. The V end was cut by 3 bases, the J end by 0 bases, with 11 bases between. Germline V CDR1 and CDR2: LNHDA, SQIVND (reference sequence). The CDR3 consists of 16 residues. The CDR3 nucleotides read TGTGCCAGTAGTATTTACGCTCTACCGAACACCGGGGAGCTGTTTTTT. Amino acid sequence: CASSIYALPNTGELFF. The whole variable domain, filled in from reference TRBV19 and TRBJ2-2, reads DGGITQSPKYLFRKEGQNVTLSCEQNLNHDAMYWYRQDPGQGLRLIYYSQIVNDFQKGDIAEGYSVSREKKESFPLTVTSAQKNPTAFYLCASSIYALPNTGELFFGEGSRLTVL.